The 19 T cell receptor beta chains in this list originate from one sample, sequenced in a study of blood T cell repertoires in COVID-19. The data were produced by immunoSEQ multiplex PCR, yet TCRdb's version contains in-frame clones alone and is incomplete. The sample holds about 170,000 clones, about 86% seen once. The sequenced sample was peripheral blood. The receptor source for this set is a man aged 65-85 years with active or convalescent COVID-19.

This chain uses TRBV9 with TRBJ1-2; no clear D gene. V lost 4 bases to trimming and J lost 2 bases, with 9 bases between them. Germline V gene lookup returns CDR1 SGDLS and CDR2 YYNGEE. The CDR3 consists of 13 residues. The CDR3 region is CASSPRVNYGYTF. CDR3 nucleotides: TGTGCCAGCAGCCCCCGAGTCAACTATGGCTACACCTTC.

The genes are TRBV14 and TRBJ1-2; D perhaps matches TRBD1 (5 bases). The CDR3 length is 15 residues. The V and J ends lost 0 bases and 0 bases respectively, with 8 bases between them. Germline CDR1 SGHDN, CDR2 FVKESK. The CDR3 region is CASSQDRVANYGYTF. CDR3 bases: TGTGCCAGCAGCCAAGACAGGGTAGCTAACTATGGCTACACCTTC. The whole variable domain, remainder taken from reference TRBV14 and TRBJ1-2, is EAGVTQFPSHSVIEKGQTVTLRCDPISGHDNLYWYRRVMGKEIKFLLHFVKESKQDESGMPNNRFLAERTGGTYSTLKVQPAELEDSGVYFCASSQDRVANYGYTFGSGTRLTVV.

This sequence joins TRBV2 and TRBJ1-3; D is perhaps TRBD1 (5 bases). The CDR3 length is 14 residues. Germline V gene lookup returns CDR1 SNHLY and CDR2 FYNNEI. The germline V and J ends were trimmed by 4 bases and 0 bases, with 7 bases remaining between them. CDR3: CASSGGASGNTIYF. CDR3 bases: TGTGCCAGCAGTGGTGGGGCCTCTGGAAACACCATATATTTT.

The chain carries TRBV29-1 and TRBJ1-1; 9 bases align to TRBD1. The junction had 5 bases not matched to a gene; V was cut back by 7 bases and J by 2 bases. The V gene's germline CDR1 is SQVTM and CDR2 ANQGSEA. The CDR3 sequence is 13 residues long. The CDR3 reads CSAGDRVNTEAFF. CDR3 sequence (DNA): TGCAGCGCAGGGGACAGGGTAAACACTGAAGCTTTCTTT.

This clone was recorded a few times. The V gene is TRBV5-1, the J gene TRBJ2-1, with D perhaps matching TRBD2 (6 bases). This CDR3 contains 15 residues. In germline, CDR1 is SGHRS, CDR2 YFSETQ. V dropped 2 bases and J dropped 6 bases, with 15 bases sitting between them. CDR3 in DNA: TGCGCCAGCAGCTTATCCGGGACTCCTACCAATGAGCAGTTCTTC. It yields the protein CASSLSGTPTNEQFF.

Comments on this clone: One junction end disagrees with the germline gene, perhaps due to a read error. The rearrangement links TRBV29-1 to TRBJ2-3, with 8 nucleotides matching TRBD1. The V gene's germline CDR1 is SQVTM and CDR2 ANQGSEA. The length of the CDR3 is 12 residues. CDR3 in DNA: TGCAGCGGGGACAGGTCGACAGATGCGCAGTATTTT. Its protein is CSGDRSTDAQYF.

On this clone itself: One junction end does not reproduce the germline sequence, and a read error may be involved. The V gene is TRBV6-5, the J gene TRBJ2-1; TRBD2 might be the D (5 bases). The CDR3 runs to 13 residues. Germline values: CDR1 MNHEY, CDR2 SVGAGI. The CDR3: CASSYSARTQRIF. CDR3 DNA: TGTGCCAGCAGTTACTCGGCGCGGACTCAGCGGATCTTC.

This chain joins TRBV7-9 and TRBJ1-5, with 10 bases matching TRBD1. Germline CDR1 SEHNR, CDR2 FQNEAQ (reference sequence). The V segment lost 5 bases and the J segment 6 bases; nucleotides outside the gene matches: 10. The CDR3 loop spans 16 amino acids. CDR3 amino acids: CASSLTGTGALQPQHF. CDR3 DNA sequence: TGTGCCAGCAGCCTAACCGGGACAGGGGCCCTTCAGCCCCAGCATTTT.

The chain combines TRBV30 with TRBJ1-4; 8 bases are a match to TRBD1. The germline gives CDR1 GTSNPN, CDR2 SVGIG (reference sequence). The J segment lost 7 bases and the V segment lost 2 bases, leaving 9 bases of the junction unmatched. CDR3 length equals 15 residues. The CDR3 region is CAWSPQGARGEKLFF. CDR3 in DNA: TGTGCCTGGAGTCCTCAGGGGGCCCGCGGTGAAAAACTGTTTTTT.

V is TRBV10-3 and J is TRBJ2-5; 10 bases are shared with TRBD2. V was clipped by 4 bases and J by 5 bases; unmatched bases: 7. The CDR3 length is 15 residues. Germline V gene sequence: CDR1 ENHRY, CDR2 SYGVKD. For the CDR3, the DNA is TGTGCCATCAGTGCCCAAGCGGGAGGGCCGGAGACCCAGTACTTC. Residues: CAISAQAGGPETQYF.

The chain is built from TRBV5-1 and TRBJ2-5; 9 nucleotides line up with TRBD1. The CDR3 has 15 amino acids. V was clipped by 5 bases and J by 4 bases; unmatched bases: 9. Germline CDR1 reads SGHRS; CDR2 reads YFSETQ. The CDR3 DNA is TGCGCCAGCAGAACCGGGACAGGGTTTCCAGAGACCCAGTACTTC. This sequence encodes CASRTGTGFPETQYF.

The chain recombines TRBV18 with TRBJ1-1; no reliable D call. The CDR3 is 14 amino acids. V gave up 3 bases and J gave up 1 base, with 9 bases separating them. Germline values: CDR1 KGHSH, CDR2 LQKENI. CDR3 amino acids: CASSPLRQNTEAFF. The CDR3 DNA follows: TGTGCCAGCTCACCGCTTAGACAGAACACTGAAGCTTTCTTT.

Turning to this clone: This CDR3 is also generated by other DNA sequences in the sample. The chain combines TRBV7-2 with TRBJ1-5, with D maybe TRBD1 (5 bases). This CDR3 has 15 residues. V was pared by 1 base and J by 4 bases, with 11 bases between. The germline V gene has CDR1 SGHTA and CDR2 FQGNSA. The CDR3 nucleotides are TGTGCCAGCAGCTTAGGGCAGGGTCGGAATCAGCCCCAGCATTTT. Its translation: CASSLGQGRNQPQHF.

The V and J genes are TRBV7-2 and TRBJ1-5; 12 nucleotides align to TRBD1. The CDR3 sequence is 17 residues long. V dropped 4 bases and J dropped 6; count of bases not matched to a gene: 10. In germline, CDR1 is SGHTA, CDR2 FQGNSA. The CDR3 region is CASSSAGTGGQGQPQHF. As DNA, the CDR3 is TGTGCCAGCAGCTCAGCCGGGACAGGGGGCCAGGGTCAGCCCCAGCATTTT.

The CDR3 DNA sequence: TGTGCCAGCTCACCCACAGGGATCCATAGCAATCAGCCCCAGCATTTT. This codes for CASSPTGIHSNQPQHF. The V gene is TRBV18, the J gene TRBJ1-5; D perhaps matches TRBD1 (6 bases). Trimming stripped 3 bases from V and 0 bases from J, with 12 bases between. From germline, CDR1 is KGHSH and CDR2 LQKENI. This CDR3 has 16 amino acids.

DNA of the CDR3: TGTGCCAGCTCCCCCTGGGGGACTAGCTCCTACGAGCAGTACTTC. Translation gives CASSPWGTSSYEQYF. The chain links TRBV27 to TRBJ2-7; 8 positions agree with TRBD2. V shed 8 bases and J 0 bases; nucleotides not matched to a gene: 9. The CDR3 consists of 15 residues. Germline loops: CDR1 MNHEY, CDR2 SMNVEV (reference sequence).

J is TRBJ1-1 and V is TRBV6-5, with TRBD1 as a possible D gene (6 bases). CDR1 is MNHEY, CDR2 SVGAGI, per germline. Trimming removed 5 bases at V and 11 bases at J, with 15 bases between. The CDR3 consists of 12 residues. The CDR3, as DNA: TGTGCCAGCAGTAGGACAGAGGGTTGGGCTTTCTTT. This codes for CASSRTEGWAFF.

The sample holds a few counts of this clone. This rearrangement joins TRBV5-4 to TRBJ1-5; TRBD1 might be the D (6 bases). V shed 4 bases and J shed 0 bases, with 14 bases lying between them. This CDR3 region has 16 residues. CDR1 and CDR2 from the germline V gene are SGHNT and YYREEE (reference sequence). Written as DNA, the CDR3 is TGTGCCAGCAGCCCCGGGACACCGAATAGCAATCAGCCCCAGCATTTT. This translates into CASSPGTPNSNQPQHF. The full variable domain, rest sourced from reference TRBV5-4 and TRBJ1-5, is ETGVTQSPTHLIKTRGQQVTLRCSSQSGHNTVSWYQQALGQGPQFIFQYYREEENGRGNFPPRFSGLQFPNYSSELNVNALELDDSALYLCASSPGTPNSNQPQHFGDGTRLSIL.

The chain couples TRBV30 to TRBJ2-5; 10 bases map to TRBD1. The J segment lost 5 bases and the V segment lost 3 bases, leaving 0 bases of the junction unmatched. The CDR3 sequence is 12 residues long. Per germline, CDR1 GTSNPN and CDR2 SVGIG (reference sequence). CDR3 residues: CAWRGQGETQYF. The CDR3 DNA follows: TGTGCCTGGAGGGGACAGGGGGAGACCCAGTACTTC.